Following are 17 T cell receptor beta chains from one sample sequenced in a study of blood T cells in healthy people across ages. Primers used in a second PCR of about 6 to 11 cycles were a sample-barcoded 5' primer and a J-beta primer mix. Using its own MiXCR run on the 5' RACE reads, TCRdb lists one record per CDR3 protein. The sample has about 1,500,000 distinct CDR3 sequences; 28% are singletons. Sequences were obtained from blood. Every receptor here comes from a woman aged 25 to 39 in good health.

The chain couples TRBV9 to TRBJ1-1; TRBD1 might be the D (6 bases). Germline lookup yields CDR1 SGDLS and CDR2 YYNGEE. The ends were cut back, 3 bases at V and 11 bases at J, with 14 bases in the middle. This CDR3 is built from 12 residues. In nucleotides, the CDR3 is TGTGCCAGCAGCGCTCAGGGCCAGGGGGCTTTCTTT. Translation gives CASSAQGQGAFF.

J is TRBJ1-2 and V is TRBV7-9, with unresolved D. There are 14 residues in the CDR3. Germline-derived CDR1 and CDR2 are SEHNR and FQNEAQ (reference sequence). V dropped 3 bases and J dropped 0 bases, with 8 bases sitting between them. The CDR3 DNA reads TGTGCCAGCAGCTTGCCGTTGGCTAACTATGGCTACACCTTC. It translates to CASSLPLANYGYTF.

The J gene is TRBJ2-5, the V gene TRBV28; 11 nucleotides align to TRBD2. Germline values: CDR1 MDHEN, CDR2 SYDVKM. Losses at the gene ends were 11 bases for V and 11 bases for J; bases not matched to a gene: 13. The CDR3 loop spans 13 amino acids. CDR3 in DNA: TGTGCCGGCGGGACTAGCGGTTCCAATGAGCAGTACTTC. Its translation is CAGGTSGSNEQYF.

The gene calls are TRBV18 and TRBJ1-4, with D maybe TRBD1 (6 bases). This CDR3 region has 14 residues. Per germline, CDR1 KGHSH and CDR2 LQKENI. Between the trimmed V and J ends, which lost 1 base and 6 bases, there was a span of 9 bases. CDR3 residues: CASSPLGADEKLFF. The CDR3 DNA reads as TGTGCCAGCTCACCACTGGGGGCTGATGAAAAACTGTTTTTT. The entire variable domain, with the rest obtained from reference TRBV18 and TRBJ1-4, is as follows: NAGVMQNPRHLVRRRGQEARLRCSPMKGHSHVYWYRQLPEEGLKFMVYLQKENIIDESGMPKERFSAEFPKEGPSILRIQQVVRGDSAAYFCASSPLGADEKLFFGSGTQLSVL.

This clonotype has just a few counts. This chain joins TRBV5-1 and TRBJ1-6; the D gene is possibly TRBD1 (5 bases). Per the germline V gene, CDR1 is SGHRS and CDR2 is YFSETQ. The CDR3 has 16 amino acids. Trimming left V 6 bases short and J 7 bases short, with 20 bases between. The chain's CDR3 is CASTQGDVRVNSPLHF. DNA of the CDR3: TGCGCCAGCACCCAGGGCGACGTCCGAGTGAATTCACCCCTCCACTTT.

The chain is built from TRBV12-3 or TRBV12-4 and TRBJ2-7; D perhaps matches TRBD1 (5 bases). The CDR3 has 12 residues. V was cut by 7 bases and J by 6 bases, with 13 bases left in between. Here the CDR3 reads CASTTRVSEQYF. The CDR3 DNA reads TGTGCCAGCACCACCAGGGTATCCGAGCAGTACTTC.

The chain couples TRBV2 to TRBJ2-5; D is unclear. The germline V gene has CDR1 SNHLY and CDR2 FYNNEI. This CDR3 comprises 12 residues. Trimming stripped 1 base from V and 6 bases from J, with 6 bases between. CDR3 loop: CASSEERQTQYF. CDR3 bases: TGTGCCAGCAGTGAAGAGCGACAGACCCAGTACTTC.

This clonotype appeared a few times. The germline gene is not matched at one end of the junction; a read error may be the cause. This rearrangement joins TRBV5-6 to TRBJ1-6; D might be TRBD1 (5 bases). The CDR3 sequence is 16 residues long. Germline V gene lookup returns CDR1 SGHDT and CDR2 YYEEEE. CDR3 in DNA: TGTGCCAGCAGTACGGGGGTATATGCCTATAATCCACCCCTCCACTTT. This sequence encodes CASSTGVYAYNPPLHF.

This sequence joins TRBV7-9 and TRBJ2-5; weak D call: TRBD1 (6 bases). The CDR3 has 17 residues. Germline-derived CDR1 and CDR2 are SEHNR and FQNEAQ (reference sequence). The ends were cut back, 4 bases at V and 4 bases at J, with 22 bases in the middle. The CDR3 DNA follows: TGTGCCAGCAGCTCCCCGAGGAGGACAGAGTTAATAGAGACCCAGTACTTC. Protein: CASSSPRRTELIETQYF.

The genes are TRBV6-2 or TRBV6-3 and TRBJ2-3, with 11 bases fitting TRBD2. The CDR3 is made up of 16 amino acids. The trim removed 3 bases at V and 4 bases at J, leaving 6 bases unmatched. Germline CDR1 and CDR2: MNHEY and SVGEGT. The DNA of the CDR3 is TGTGCCAGCAGTTATTCACTAGCGGGAGTAGCAGATACGCAGTATTTT. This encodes CASSYSLAGVADTQYF.

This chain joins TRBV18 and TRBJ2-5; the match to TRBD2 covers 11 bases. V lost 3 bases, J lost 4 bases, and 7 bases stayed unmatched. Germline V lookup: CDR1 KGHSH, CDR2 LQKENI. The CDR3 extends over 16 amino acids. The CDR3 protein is CASSPSGTSGGETQYF. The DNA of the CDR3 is TGTGCCAGCTCACCCTCCGGGACTAGCGGTGGAGAGACCCAGTACTTC.

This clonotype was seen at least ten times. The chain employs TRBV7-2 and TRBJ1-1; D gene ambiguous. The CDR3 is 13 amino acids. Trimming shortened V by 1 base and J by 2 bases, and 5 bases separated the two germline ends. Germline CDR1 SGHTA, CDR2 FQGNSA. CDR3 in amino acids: CASSLGFNTEAFF. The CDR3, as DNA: TGTGCCAGCAGCTTAGGGTTTAACACTGAAGCTTTCTTT.

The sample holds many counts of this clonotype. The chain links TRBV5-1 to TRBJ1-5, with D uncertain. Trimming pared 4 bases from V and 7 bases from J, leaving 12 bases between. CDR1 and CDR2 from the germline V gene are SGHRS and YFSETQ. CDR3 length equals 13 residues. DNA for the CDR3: TGCGCCAGCAGCGTAGCCCTCGGGCAGCCCCAGCATTTT. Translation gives CASSVALGQPQHF.

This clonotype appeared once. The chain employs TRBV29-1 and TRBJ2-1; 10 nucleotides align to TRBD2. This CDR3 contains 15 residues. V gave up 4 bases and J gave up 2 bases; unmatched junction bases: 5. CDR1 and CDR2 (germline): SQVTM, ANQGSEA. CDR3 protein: CSVGTSGRAYNEQFF. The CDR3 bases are TGCAGCGTTGGTACCAGCGGGAGGGCCTACAATGAGCAGTTCTTC.

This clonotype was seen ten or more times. CDR3 residues: CSVEAYGPYEQYF. The CDR3 DNA reads TGCAGCGTTGAAGCCTACGGCCCCTACGAGCAGTACTTC. The chain uses TRBV29-1 and TRBJ2-7; no clear D gene. Germline-derived CDR1 and CDR2 are SQVTM and ANQGSEA. The CDR3 has 13 residues. V was shortened by 1 base and J by 2 bases, with 9 bases between the two germline ends.

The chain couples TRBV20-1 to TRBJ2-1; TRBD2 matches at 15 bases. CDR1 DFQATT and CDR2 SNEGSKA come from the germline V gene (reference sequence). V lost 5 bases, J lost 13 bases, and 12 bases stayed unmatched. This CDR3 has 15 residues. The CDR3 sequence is CSAPGLAGGEETQFF. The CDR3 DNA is TGCAGTGCTCCCGGACTAGCGGGAGGGGAAGAGACTCAGTTCTTC.

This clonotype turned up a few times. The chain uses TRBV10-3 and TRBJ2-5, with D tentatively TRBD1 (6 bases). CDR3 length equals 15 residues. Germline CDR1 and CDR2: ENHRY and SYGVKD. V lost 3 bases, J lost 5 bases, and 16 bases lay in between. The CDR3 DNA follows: TGTGCCATCAGTGATGTTGGGGGCAGGTTGGAGACCCAGTACTTC. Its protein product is CAISDVGGRLETQYF.